This T cell receptor beta chain is drawn from a study of cytomegalovirus exposure and HLA in healthy donors. Points from the study as a whole: Reports indicated that the classifier achieved high specificity and sensitivity in diagnosing cytomegalovirus status. According to a later analysis, TCR clusters from the first cohort tended to co-occur in the 120 or so validation repertoires. The study recorded fewer than 200 TCR beta chains that were cytomegalovirus-associated. Most TCR sequences were seen very rarely across donors, but some public TCRs occurred in many.

A note on this clone: Its cognate antigen is unknown.

The germline CDR1 and CDR2 sequences are MNHEY and SMNVEV (reference sequence). V was pared by 0 bases and J by 11 bases, with 14 bases between. The CDR3 spans 15 residues. Method: immunoSEQ multiplex PCR; TCRdb's copy keeps in-frame clones and lacks some. The table has 100,000 to 150,000 clones, about 90% seen once. Sequenced sample: PBMCs. This chain uses TRBV27 with TRBJ1-6; D gene unclear. This TCR was sampled from a young woman in good health and CMV-seronegative. CDR3 bases: TGTGCCAGCAGTTTATCAGTGGGCAGACGGCCACCCCTCCACTTT. Translated: CASSLSVGRRPPLHF.